This passage covers 27 T cell receptor beta chains from one sample sequenced in a study of OX40 agonist ivuxolimab in advanced cancers. TCRdb's copy holds only in-frame clones and misses some; the assay was immunoSEQ multiplex PCR. The table lists 60,000 or so clones, over 75% of them singletons, with 5.2% in the top ten. The sequences come from CD4+ or CD8+ T cells sorted from blood, collected in a trial of the OX40 agonist ivuxolimab. The receptors here all came from an adult with an advanced solid tumor such as melanoma, head and neck, liver or kidney cancer.

The gene calls are TRBV19 and TRBJ2-3; tentative D call: TRBD2 (6 bases). V was trimmed by 1 base and J by 3 bases, leaving 8 bases between them. Germline CDR1 is LNHDA and CDR2 is SQIVND (reference sequence). CDR3 length: 14 residues. CDR3 residues: CASSIAGATDTQYF. CDR3 bases: TGTGCCAGTAGTATAGCGGGAGCAACAGATACGCAGTATTTT.

About this clone: One junction end does not reproduce the germline sequence, and a read error may be involved. The rearrangement links TRBV6-5 to TRBJ1-6; 7 bases align to TRBD1. This CDR3 has 15 residues. Germline loops: CDR1 MNHEY, CDR2 SVGAGI. Here the CDR3 reads CASSSSTGYSSPLHF. The CDR3 coding sequence is TGTGCCAGCAGTTCCTCGACAGGGTATAGTTCACCCCTCCACTTT.

This chain links TRBV7-3 with TRBJ2-1, with D perhaps matching TRBD2 (6 bases). Germline loops: CDR1 SGHTA, CDR2 FQGTGA. Deletions cut 3 bases from V and 6 bases from J, with 15 bases between. CDR3 length: 15 amino acids. CDR3 sequence: CASSFGSGPLNEQFF. CDR3 nucleotide sequence: TGTGCCAGCAGCTTTGGAAGCGGGCCCCTCAATGAGCAGTTCTTC.

This sequence joins TRBV5-4 and TRBJ2-3; 11 positions agree with TRBD2. V gave up 0 bases and J gave up 0 bases; unmatched junction bases: 6. The length of the CDR3 is 18 residues. CDR1 and CDR2 (germline): SGHNT, YYREEE (reference sequence). The CDR3 loop is CASSLGLAGGYSTDTQYF. In nucleotides, the CDR3 is TGTGCCAGCAGCTTGGGGCTAGCGGGAGGTTATAGCACAGATACGCAGTATTTT.

The chain recombines TRBV5-1 with TRBJ1-4; maybe TRBD1 (5 bases). V was clipped by 0 bases and J by 6 bases, with 12 bases between them. In germline, CDR1 is SGHRS, CDR2 YFSETQ. The length of the CDR3 is 15 residues. As DNA, the CDR3 is TGCGCCAGCAGCTTGGGAGGGGAAGGGCATGAAAAACTGTTTTTT. Protein sequence: CASSLGGEGHEKLFF.

V and J are TRBV27 and TRBJ1-1, with unresolved D. The germline V gene has CDR1 MNHEY and CDR2 SMNVEV (reference sequence). This CDR3 region has 14 residues. V was cut by 6 bases and J by 4 bases, with 15 bases left in between. CDR3 protein: CASRPLGIGTEAFF. Written as DNA, the CDR3 is TGTGCCAGCAGACCGCTGGGGATCGGCACTGAAGCTTTCTTT.

In regard to this clone: This likely comes from a read error, as the CDR3 has no conserved phenylalanine or tryptophan at its end. The DNA is left out, because the CDR3 cannot be placed on it with certainty; the CDR3 is given as TCRdb lists it. The chain uses TRBV10-2 and TRBJ2-7; the DNA was not used to check the table's D call, TRBD1. The germline V gene has CDR1 WSHSY and CDR2 SAAADI. With termini counted, the CDR3 has 13 amino acids. CDR3 amino acids: CASSAPDRGEPLL.

The CDR3, as DNA: TGTGCCAGCAGCTTATCAGACTCCACTGAAGCTTTCTTT. The encoded protein is CASSLSDSTEAFF. The rearrangement links TRBV7-2 to TRBJ1-1; D remains unclear. The CDR3 length is 13 residues. Germline values: CDR1 SGHTA, CDR2 FQGNSA. Trimming took off 2 bases at V and 4 bases at J, with 8 bases between the two ends.

Concerning this clone itself: Different DNA sequences within this sample yield the same CDR3. V usage is TRBV18 and J usage is TRBJ1-1, with 9 bases matching TRBD1. Germline V lookup: CDR1 KGHSH, CDR2 LQKENI. This CDR3 region has 15 residues. J was trimmed by 0 bases and V by 3 bases; bases with no gene match: 2. The CDR3 loop is CASSPGTGLNTEAFF. The CDR3 region has the DNA TGTGCCAGCTCACCGGGGACAGGGTTGAACACTGAAGCTTTCTTT.

The chain is built from TRBV6-5 and TRBJ1-2, with unresolved D. CDR3 length: 14 residues. Germline V lookup: CDR1 MNHEY, CDR2 SVGAGI. V was clipped by 2 bases and J by 4 bases, with 11 bases between them. The DNA for the CDR3 is TGTGCCAGCAGTTACGGCGGAGGGCGCTATGGCTACACCTTC. It is translated as CASSYGGGRYGYTF.

The gene calls are TRBV20-1 and TRBJ2-1; the match to TRBD2 covers 7 bases. Germline-derived CDR1 and CDR2 are DFQATT and SNEGSKA (reference sequence). The trim removed 6 bases at V and 5 bases at J, leaving 1 base unmatched. The CDR3 length is 11 residues. DNA of the CDR3: TGCAGTGCGGCGGGGGACAATGAGCAGTTCTTC. This translates into CSAAGDNEQFF.

The rearrangement joins TRBV5-5 to TRBJ1-3; D uncertain. Trimming pared 0 bases from V and 2 bases from J, leaving 15 bases between. The CDR3 sequence is 17 residues long. The germline gives CDR1 SGHKS, CDR2 YYEKEE (reference sequence). The DNA of the CDR3 is TGTGCCAGCAGCTTGGCCGGGGTAGGAGGGACTGGAAACACCATATATTTT. It specifies CASSLAGVGGTGNTIYF.

The chain carries TRBV19 and TRBJ1-5, with 10 bases that match TRBD1. CDR1 and CDR2 (germline): LNHDA, SQIVND (reference sequence). The CDR3 spans 16 residues. The V segment lost 5 bases and the J segment 2 bases; nucleotides outside the gene matches: 6. CDR3 in DNA: TGTGCCAGTAGTCCCGCGGACAGGGGGGGCAATCAGCCCCAGCATTTT. Translated, it gives CASSPADRGGNQPQHF.

The chain carries TRBV6-1 and TRBJ1-1; D perhaps matches TRBD1 (6 bases). This CDR3 is 17 amino acids long. V gave up 2 bases and J gave up 4 bases, with 20 bases separating them. Germline V lookup: CDR1 MNHNS, CDR2 SASEGT. CDR3: CASSESSFWGASTEAFF. As DNA, the CDR3 is TGTGCCAGCAGTGAATCGTCTTTTTGGGGGGCTAGCACTGAAGCTTTCTTT.

The rearrangement uses TRBV28 and TRBJ2-7; 9 positions match TRBD1. V lost 6 bases and J lost 2; bases outside the gene matches: 8. The germline gives CDR1 MDHEN, CDR2 SYDVKM. This CDR3 has 15 amino acids. The CDR3 here is CASSPTGTGTYEQYF. DNA of the CDR3: TGTGCCAGCAGCCCAACCGGGACAGGGACCTACGAGCAGTACTTC.

The chain links TRBV4-2 to TRBJ1-3; a weak D match, TRBD1 (5 bases). Trimming shortened V by 0 bases and J by 3 bases, and 12 bases separated the two germline ends. Germline V lookup: CDR1 LGHNA, CDR2 YNFKEQ. There are 16 residues in the CDR3. The CDR3 DNA follows: TGTGCCAGCAGCCAAGAATCCGGGGCGCTTGGAAACACCATATATTTT. Encoded protein: CASSQESGALGNTIYF.

The V gene is TRBV29-1, the J gene TRBJ1-2; tentative D call: TRBD1 (5 bases). Germline V gives CDR1 SQVTM, CDR2 ANQGSEA. V gave up 4 bases and J gave up 9 bases, with 15 bases separating them. This CDR3 is 12 amino acids long. The DNA of the CDR3 is TGCAGCGTTGGAGATCCCGACAGTAGCTACACCTTC. This sequence encodes CSVGDPDSSYTF.

Here the CDR3 reads CASSPRGGSTYEQYF. In DNA form, the CDR3 reads TGTGCCAGCTCACCACGGGGCGGGAGCACCTACGAGCAGTACTTC. The V and J genes are TRBV18 and TRBJ2-7; TRBD2 matches at 7 bases. The germline V gene encodes CDR1 KGHSH and CDR2 LQKENI. The CDR3 runs 15 residues. With V trimmed by 1 base and J by 2 bases, 5 bases remained unmatched. Full variable domain (remainder filled in from reference TRBV18 and TRBJ2-7): NAGVMQNPRHLVRRRGQEARLRCSPMKGHSHVYWYRQLPEEGLKFMVYLQKENIIDESGMPKERFSAEFPKEGPSILRIQQVVRGDSAAYFCASSPRGGSTYEQYFGPGTRLTVT.

The chain employs TRBV5-5 and TRBJ2-5; D might be TRBD2 (7 bases). Trimming left V 0 bases short and J 5 bases short, with 17 bases between. The CDR3 sequence is 16 residues long. In germline, CDR1 is SGHKS, CDR2 YYEKEE (reference sequence). The CDR3 sequence is CASSLVIGGRRETQYF. As DNA, the CDR3 is TGTGCCAGCAGCTTGGTAATCGGGGGGCGCCGCGAGACCCAGTACTTC.

The rearrangement links TRBV25-1 to TRBJ2-2, with D possibly matching TRBD1 (6 bases). The germline CDR1 and CDR2 sequences are MGHDK and SYGVNS. The CDR3 contains 13 residues. Trimming took 5 bases from V and 5 from J, leaving 9 bases between them. The CDR3 DNA is TGTGCCAGCAGTAAAACAGGGACCGGGGAGCTGTTTTTT. This sequence encodes CASSKTGTGELFF.

The chain combines TRBV6-6 with TRBJ1-4, with 7 bases fitting TRBD1. This CDR3 contains 14 residues. With V trimmed by 2 bases and J by 8 bases, 5 bases remained unmatched. The germline gives CDR1 MNHNY, CDR2 SVGAGI (reference sequence). The chain's CDR3 is CASSYVGQVEKLFF. Written as DNA, the CDR3 is TGTGCCAGCAGTTACGTTGGACAGGTGGAAAAACTGTTTTTT.

The chain links TRBV28 to TRBJ2-7; either TRBD1 or TRBD2 may fit D (6 bases each). CDR3 size: 19 residues. Germline-derived CDR1 and CDR2 are MDHEN and SYDVKM. Deletions cut 3 bases from V and 0 bases from J, with 24 bases between. This chain's CDR3 is CASSFPVTRGTRSSYEQYF. In nucleotides, the CDR3 is TGTGCCAGCAGTTTCCCAGTCACCCGGGGGACACGAAGCTCCTACGAGCAGTACTTC. The full variable domain, completed using reference TRBV28 and TRBJ2-7, is DVKVTQSSRYLVKRTGEKVFLECVQDMDHENMFWYRQDPGLGLRLIYFSYDVKMKEKGDIPEGYSVSREKKERFSLILESASTNQTSMYLCASSFPVTRGTRSSYEQYFGPGTRLTVT.

This sequence joins TRBV6-6 and TRBJ2-5, with 7 bases that match TRBD2. Per the germline V gene, CDR1 is MNHNY and CDR2 is SVGAGI (reference sequence). V dropped 6 bases and J dropped 7; count of bases not matched to a gene: 14. The CDR3 runs 15 residues. This chain's CDR3 is CASSHGRQGEATQYF. The CDR3 bases are TGTGCCAGCAGCCACGGGAGGCAGGGCGAGGCGACCCAGTACTTC.

The chain has TRBV11-2 and TRBJ2-7, with TRBD1 as a possible D gene (5 bases). This CDR3 has 13 residues. Per the germline V gene, CDR1 is SGHAT and CDR2 is FQNNGV. V was cut by 2 bases and J by 6 bases, with 11 bases left in between. CDR3 sequence (DNA): TGTGCCAGCAGCTTATGGCAGGGCATCGAGCAGTACTTC. Protein product: CASSLWQGIEQYF.

This chain uses TRBV5-4 with TRBJ2-1; 7 nucleotides align to TRBD2. The CDR3 extends over 15 amino acids. From germline, CDR1 is SGHNT and CDR2 YYREEE (reference sequence). J lost 2 bases, V lost 0 bases, and 2 bases had no gene match. This chain's CDR3 is CASSLVGGPYNEQFF. Written as DNA, the CDR3 is TGTGCCAGCAGCTTGGTGGGAGGGCCCTACAATGAGCAGTTCTTC.

The chain recombines TRBV7-9 with TRBJ2-4; D uncertain. V lost 4 bases to trimming and J lost 9 bases, with 10 bases between them. The CDR3 is made up of 12 amino acids. CDR1 and CDR2 from the germline V gene are SEHNR and FQNEAQ (reference sequence). Here the CDR3 DNA reads TGTGCCAGCAGCTCTAGTGCCCCCATTCAGTACTTC. Protein: CASSSSAPIQYF. The full variable domain, with the rest looked up from reference TRBV7-9 and TRBJ2-4, is DTGVSQNPRHKITKRGQNVTFRCDPISEHNRLYWYRQTLGQGPEFLTYFQNEAQLEKSRLLSDRFSAERPKGSFSTLEIQRTEQGDSAMYLCASSSSAPIQYFGAGTRLSVL.

This chain joins TRBV5-1 and TRBJ2-3; D call uncertain. Trimming cost V 0 bases and J 1 base, with 6 bases left between them. CDR1 and CDR2 (germline): SGHRS, YFSETQ. The CDR3 spans 14 residues. CDR3 sequence reads: CASSLGVGTDTQYF. The CDR3 bases are TGCGCCAGCAGCTTGGGGGTAGGCACAGATACGCAGTATTTT.